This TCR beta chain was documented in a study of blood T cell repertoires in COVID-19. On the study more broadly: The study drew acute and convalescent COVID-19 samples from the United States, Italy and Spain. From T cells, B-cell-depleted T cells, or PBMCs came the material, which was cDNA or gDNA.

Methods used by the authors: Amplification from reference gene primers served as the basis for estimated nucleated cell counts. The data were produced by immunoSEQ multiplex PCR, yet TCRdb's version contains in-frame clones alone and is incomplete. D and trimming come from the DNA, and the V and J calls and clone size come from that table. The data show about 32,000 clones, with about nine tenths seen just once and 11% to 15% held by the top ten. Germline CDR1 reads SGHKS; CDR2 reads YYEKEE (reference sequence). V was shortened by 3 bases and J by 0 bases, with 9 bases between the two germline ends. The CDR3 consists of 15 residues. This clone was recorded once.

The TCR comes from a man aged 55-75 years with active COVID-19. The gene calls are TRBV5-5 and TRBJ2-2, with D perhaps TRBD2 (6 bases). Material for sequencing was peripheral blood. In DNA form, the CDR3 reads TGTGCCAGCAGCTGGGGACTTACGAACACCGGGGAGCTGTTTTTT. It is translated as CASSWGLTNTGELFF.